This T cell receptor (beta chain) was identified in a study of blood T cell repertoires in COVID-19. Looking at the study overall: In each case, the material was cDNA or gDNA derived from T cells, B-cell-depleted T cells, or PBMCs.

In the authors' methods: Estimates of nucleated cell counts were drawn from the amplification of reference gene primers. TCRdb's table, derived via immunoSEQ multiplex PCR, lists solely in-frame clones and lacks some. Clonal size and the V and J genes are those of that table, whereas D and trimming came from the DNA. The sample carries more than 120,000 clones, 87% recorded once. The CDR3 is made up of 13 amino acids. Per germline, CDR1 MNHNY and CDR2 SVGAGI (reference sequence). V was pared by 5 bases and J by 8 bases, with 5 bases of the junction left unmatched. Sequenced sample: peripheral blood. This chain connects TRBV6-6 to TRBJ1-2; 10 positions agree with TRBD1. The clonotype comes from a woman in her forties or fifties with active or convalescent COVID-19. The CDR3 loop reads CASSRQGAGGYTF. The DNA of the CDR3 is TGTGCCAGCAGTCGACAGGGGGCGGGAGGCTACACCTTC.